This paragraph reports one TCR beta chain. This clone was observed a handful of times. Which antigen it targets is not known. Base qualities are not recorded, but no much larger clone differs from it by a single base. The meaning of the sample's time point label: newly diagnosed, previously untreated cHL patient sample. A Miltenyi CD8+ T cell isolation kit was used for magnetic negative selection to purify CD8+ T cells from thawed PBMCs. As a comparison group for the relapsed/refractory trial patients, PBMCs from patients with newly diagnosed, previously untreated classical Hodgkin lymphoma were sequenced. Peripheral blood was collected in 8 mL Vacutainer Cell Preparation Tubes, from which PBMCs were isolated by centrifugation and then cryopreserved. Purified CD4+ and CD8+ fractions were prepared only for cases where an additional PBMC sample was available. Magnetically labelled cells were removed on LS columns in a quadroMACS separator, and the flow-through was retained as the purified fraction.

Measured from the cysteine to the phenylalanine, the CDR3 is 14 residues long. Of all the DNA, just the CDR3 is kept, 42 bases in frame from base 1. Trimming at the junction amounts to 6 bases on V and 10 bases on J, and the germline ends lie 16 bases apart. From a lookup of the germline V gene, CDR1 and CDR2 are MNHNS and SASEGT. The data originate from a study of PD-1 blockade in classical Hodgkin lymphoma (dated by TCRdb to the early 2020s). Turning to the overall study: A peripheral blood immune signature of response to PD-1 blockade in classical Hodgkin lymphoma was defined using TCR beta sequencing and CyTOF.

Study-wide findings and limitations: Only a single clinical trial cohort was studied, and what caused the repertoire differences, possibly disease activity or prior therapy, remained undefined. Baseline TCR diversity was reported to be lower in newly diagnosed patients than in healthy donors, and even lower in relapsed/refractory patients.

Genomic DNA was isolated using the Qiagen DNeasy kit from unsorted PBMCs as well as from negatively selected CD4+ and CD8+ fractions. Using primers that anneal to V and J segments, immunoSEQ multiplex PCR amplified the TCR beta CDR3 regions. A synthetic immune receptor repertoire was used to minimize amplification bias, and remaining bias was computationally removed after sequencing. The published analysis was carried out like this. Custom Python scripts were used to quantify repertoire diversity as the Shannon entropy index. Unsorted, CD4+ and CD8+ repertoires were analyzed separately, except for combined analyses in which CD4+ and CD8+ sequences were merged in silico. The clones in this table, taken by TCRdb from immuneACCESS, are in-frame only. Not every clone is retained; where verified, under half of the shortfall comes from an unresolved V gene, and the cause of the rest is unknown. That table is the source of V, J and clone size, and D and trimming were worked out from the DNA. A total of 23,000 or so clones appear in this sample, 80% to 90% of them only once. The top ten constitute over 6% of the sample.

Rearrangement joined TRBV6-1 to TRBJ1-6; no D gene is confidently identified. The clonotype originates from a human donor with classical Hodgkin lymphoma. The sequencing sample was made of CD8+ T cells from blood. The sequenced DNA: TGTGCCAGCAGGTCCAAACCTGTAGGATCACCCCTCCACTTT. The resulting protein is CASRSKPVGSPLHF.